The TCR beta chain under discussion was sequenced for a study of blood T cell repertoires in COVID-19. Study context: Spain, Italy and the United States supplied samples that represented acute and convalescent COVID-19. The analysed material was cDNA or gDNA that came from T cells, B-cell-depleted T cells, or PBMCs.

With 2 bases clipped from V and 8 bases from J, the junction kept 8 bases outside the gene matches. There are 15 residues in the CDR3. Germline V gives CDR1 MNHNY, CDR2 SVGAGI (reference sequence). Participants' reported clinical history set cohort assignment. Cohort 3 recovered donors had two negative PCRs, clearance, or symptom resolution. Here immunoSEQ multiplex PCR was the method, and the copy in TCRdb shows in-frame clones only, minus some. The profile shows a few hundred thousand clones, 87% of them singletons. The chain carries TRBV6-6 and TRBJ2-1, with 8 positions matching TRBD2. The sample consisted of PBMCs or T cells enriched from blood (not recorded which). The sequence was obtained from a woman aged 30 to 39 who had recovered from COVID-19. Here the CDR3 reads CASSYGLAGLDEQFF. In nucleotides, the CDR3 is TGTGCCAGCAGTTACGGGTTAGCGGGATTGGATGAGCAGTTCTTC.